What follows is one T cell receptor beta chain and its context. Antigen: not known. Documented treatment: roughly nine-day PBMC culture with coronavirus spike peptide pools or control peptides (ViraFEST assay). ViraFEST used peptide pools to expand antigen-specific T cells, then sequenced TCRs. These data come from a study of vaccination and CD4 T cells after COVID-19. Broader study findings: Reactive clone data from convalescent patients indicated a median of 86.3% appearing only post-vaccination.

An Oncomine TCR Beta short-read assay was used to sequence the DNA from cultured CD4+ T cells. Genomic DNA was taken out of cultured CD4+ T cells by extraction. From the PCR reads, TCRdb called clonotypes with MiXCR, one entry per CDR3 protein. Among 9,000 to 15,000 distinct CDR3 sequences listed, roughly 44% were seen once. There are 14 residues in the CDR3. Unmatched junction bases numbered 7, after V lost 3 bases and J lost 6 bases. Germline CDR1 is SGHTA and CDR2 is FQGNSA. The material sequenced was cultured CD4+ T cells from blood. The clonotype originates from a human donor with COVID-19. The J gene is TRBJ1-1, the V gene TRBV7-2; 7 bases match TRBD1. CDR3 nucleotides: TGTGCCAGCAGCTTGAGGATGCAGGGGGCTGAAGCTTTCTTT. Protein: CASSLRMQGAEAFF. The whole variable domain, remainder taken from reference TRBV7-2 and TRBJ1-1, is GAGVSQSPSNKVTEKGKDVELRCDPISGHTALYWYRQSLGQGLEFLIYFQGNSAPDKSGLPSDRFSAERTGGSVSTLTIQRTQQEDSAVYLCASSLRMQGAEAFFGQGTRLTVV.